This entry lists 19 T cell receptor beta chains sequenced from one sample in a study of chemoradiotherapy in HPV16-positive cancers. Clones were read by immunoSEQ multiplex PCR, and TCRdb kept only the in-frame ones, dropping some. The table records about 6,500 clones, 75% to 95% of them present only once. The sample consisted of blood, taken from a patient who underwent chemoradiotherapy. The receptors stem from a human donor with HPV-associated anogenital cancer.

V is TRBV11-3 and J is TRBJ2-1; 11 bases align to TRBD2. Germline V gives CDR1 SGHNT, CDR2 YENEEA. V lost 0 bases and J lost 3; bases outside the gene matches: 7. CDR3 size: 18 residues. The CDR3 DNA sequence: TGTGCCAGCAGCTTAGATGCCCAACTAGCGGGGGTCTACAATGAGCAGTTCTTC. It specifies CASSLDAQLAGVYNEQFF. Together with reference TRBV11-3 and TRBJ2-1, the CDR3 gives the full variable domain: EAGVVQSPRYKIIEKKQPVAFWCNPISGHNTLYWYLQNLGQGPELLIRYENEEAVDDSQLPKDRFSAERLKGVDSTLKIQPAELGDSAVYLCASSLDAQLAGVYNEQFFGPGTRLTVL.

This chain joins TRBV5-1 and TRBJ2-4; D gene ambiguous. The germline CDR1 and CDR2 sequences are SGHRS and YFSETQ. Trimming cost V 0 bases and J 6 bases, with 10 bases left between them. The CDR3 contains 14 residues. CDR3 sequence reads: CASSLEPGINIQYF. The DNA of the CDR3 is TGCGCCAGCAGCTTGGAACCAGGAATAAACATTCAGTACTTC. The full variable domain, rest sourced from reference TRBV5-1 and TRBJ2-4, is KAGVTQTPRYLIKTRGQQVTLSCSPISGHRSVSWYQQTPGQGLQFLFEYFSETQRNKGNFPGRFSGRQFSNSRSEMNVSTLELGDSALYLCASSLEPGINIQYFGAGTRLSVL.

This clone was seen just once. This chain joins TRBV27 and TRBJ2-7, with TRBD2 as a possible D gene (7 bases). The V gene lost 7 bases and the J gene lost 1 base, with 14 bases spanning the gap. Germline-derived CDR1 and CDR2 are MNHEY and SMNVEV (reference sequence). The CDR3 runs to 14 residues. CDR3 residues: CASTGGGPSYEQYF. DNA for the CDR3: TGTGCCAGCACGGGGGGCGGGCCTTCCTACGAGCAGTACTTC.

The chain links TRBV18 to TRBJ2-7; D is undetermined. V was clipped by 3 bases and J by 5 bases, with 11 bases between them. The CDR3 consists of 13 residues. Looked up from germline, CDR1 is KGHSH and CDR2 is LQKENI. The CDR3 DNA reads TGTGCCAGCTCACCGGGAAGGGTTGACGAGCAGTACTTC. Translation gives CASSPGRVDEQYF.

For the CDR3, the DNA is TGTGCCAGCAGTACCGGGCCCCCGGGCACTGAAGCTTTCTTT. This sequence encodes CASSTGPPGTEAFF. The chain joins TRBV6-5 to TRBJ1-1, with D uncertain. Between the trimmed V and J ends, which lost 5 bases and 4 bases, there was a span of 14 bases. The CDR3 runs to 14 residues. Germline V gene data show CDR1 as MNHEY and CDR2 as SVGAGI.

The chain uses TRBV29-1 and TRBJ2-2, with D possibly TRBD1 on 8 matching bases. There are 13 residues in the CDR3. CDR1 is SQVTM, CDR2 ANQGSEA, per germline. With 6 bases removed from V and 8 bases from J, the gap between germline ends came to 16 bases. DNA of the CDR3: TGCAGCGTAGGACAGGGAGGGTTGGGGGAGCTGTTTTTT. Protein sequence: CSVGQGGLGELFF.

This rearrangement joins TRBV5-5 to TRBJ2-7; 9 positions match TRBD2. This CDR3 spans 17 amino acids. V shed 1 base and J 3 bases; nucleotides not matched to a gene: 11. Germline V lookup: CDR1 SGHKS, CDR2 YYEKEE (reference sequence). This chain's CDR3 is CASSLSLAGNRVYEQYF. The CDR3 nucleotides read TGTGCCAGCAGCTTGTCCCTAGCGGGGAACCGGGTCTACGAGCAGTACTTC.

V and J are TRBV7-6 and TRBJ2-3; TRBD2 aligns across 11 bases. The junction had 6 bases not matched to a gene; V was cut back by 7 bases and J by 3 bases. Germline values: CDR1 SGHVS, CDR2 FNYEAQ. The CDR3 loop spans 15 amino acids. CDR3 protein: CASTSTSGVTDTQYF. CDR3 nucleotide sequence: TGTGCCAGCACCTCGACTAGCGGGGTTACAGATACGCAGTATTTT.

The rearrangement joins TRBV9 to TRBJ1-2; no reliable D call. Per the germline V gene, CDR1 is SGDLS and CDR2 is YYNGEE. The CDR3 covers 12 residues. Trimming cost V 3 bases and J 4 bases, with 7 bases left between them. The CDR3 DNA reads TGTGCCAGCAGCGCCTACAGCTATGGCTACACCTTC. Translated: CASSAYSYGYTF.

This clone was counted only a few times. The chain couples TRBV6-1 to TRBJ1-3, with TRBD1 matching 7 bases. V lost 0 bases, J lost 0 bases, and 2 bases stayed unmatched. There are 16 residues in the CDR3. The germline V gene encodes CDR1 MNHNS and CDR2 SASEGT. CDR3 sequence reads: CASSEATGASGNTIYF. DNA for the CDR3: TGTGCCAGCAGTGAAGCCACAGGGGCCTCTGGAAACACCATATATTTT.

The chain couples TRBV11-2 to TRBJ1-4; D is unclear. The V gene's germline CDR1 is SGHAT and CDR2 FQNNGV. V shed 8 bases and J shed 8 bases, with 15 bases lying between them. The CDR3 has 13 amino acids. The CDR3 DNA reads TGTGCCAGCTGCCTCGATGGCCGGGAAAAACTGTTTTTT. It is translated as CASCLDGREKLFF.

This clone was recorded only once. This chain connects TRBV10-2 to TRBJ2-7, with 14 bases identical to TRBD2. The J segment lost 0 bases and the V segment lost 8 bases, leaving 6 bases of the junction unmatched. The CDR3 extends over 16 amino acids. The germline CDR1 and CDR2 sequences are WSHSY and SAAADI. The CDR3 sequence: CASGLAGGRYSYEQYF. The CDR3 DNA is TGCGCCAGCGGACTAGCGGGAGGCCGCTACTCCTACGAGCAGTACTTC.

V gene TRBV7-2 combines with J gene TRBJ2-3; 9 bases match TRBD2. Germline values: CDR1 SGHTA, CDR2 FQGNSA. The CDR3 is made up of 16 amino acids. V shed 5 bases and J 4 bases; nucleotides not matched to a gene: 10. The CDR3 protein is CASSGASGIFPDTQYF. For the CDR3, the DNA is TGTGCCAGCAGCGGGGCTAGCGGGATCTTCCCAGATACGCAGTATTTT.

The chain combines TRBV6-5 with TRBJ1-1; 7 bases line up with TRBD1. Germline V gene data show CDR1 as MNHEY and CDR2 as SVGAGI. There are 14 residues in the CDR3. Trimming at V came to 6 bases and at J to 5 bases, leaving 9 bases not matched to a gene. In DNA form, the CDR3 reads TGTGCCAGCAGGGTGACAGGGTTCTCAACTGAAGCTTTCTTT. Translation: CASRVTGFSTEAFF.

This clone was seen a single time. The chain combines TRBV19 with TRBJ1-5; the D gene is possibly TRBD1 (5 bases). The germline CDR1 and CDR2 sequences are LNHDA and SQIVND (reference sequence). Trimming removed 1 base from V and 3 bases from J, with 13 bases in between. This CDR3 region has 16 residues. CDR3 loop: CASSIGQRQINQPQHF. Written as DNA, the CDR3 is TGTGCCAGTAGTATAGGACAGAGGCAGATCAATCAGCCCCAGCATTTT.

The J gene is TRBJ1-2, the V gene TRBV5-1; 9 bases line up with TRBD1. CDR3 length: 14 amino acids. Per germline, CDR1 SGHRS and CDR2 YFSETQ. With 4 bases clipped from V and 2 bases from J, the junction kept 3 bases outside the gene matches. CDR3 region: CASSRDRVNYGYTF. The DNA for the CDR3 is TGCGCCAGCAGCCGGGACAGGGTCAACTATGGCTACACCTTC. Drawing the rest from reference TRBV5-1 and TRBJ1-2, the complete variable domain is KAGVTQTPRYLIKTRGQQVTLSCSPISGHRSVSWYQQTPGQGLQFLFEYFSETQRNKGNFPGRFSGRQFSNSRSEMNVSTLELGDSALYLCASSRDRVNYGYTFGSGTRLTVV.

J is TRBJ2-7 and V is TRBV2; tentatively, D is TRBD2 (6 bases). This CDR3 is 13 amino acids long. Looked up from germline, CDR1 is SNHLY and CDR2 is FYNNEI. The V end lost 6 bases, the J end lost 6 bases, and 15 bases lay between the germline ends. CDR3: CASSPPGTPEQYF. The DNA for the CDR3 is TGTGCCAGCAGCCCACCCGGGACTCCCGAGCAGTACTTC.

The chain combines TRBV5-1 with TRBJ2-5; 10 nucleotides align to TRBD1. V shed 4 bases, J shed 4 bases, and the junction held 7 bases outside the gene matches. CDR1 SGHRS and CDR2 YFSETQ come from the germline V gene. CDR3 length: 15 amino acids. This CDR3 reads CASSETGGGRETQYF. The CDR3 nucleotides read TGCGCCAGCAGCGAGACAGGGGGCGGGCGAGAGACCCAGTACTTC.

The chain joins TRBV7-7 to TRBJ1-1; D gene uncertain. Germline CDR1 SSHAT, CDR2 FNYEAQ (reference sequence). V lost 0 bases and J 1 base, leaving 3 bases between the germline ends. The CDR3 length is 13 residues. CDR3 amino acids: CASSLAANTEAFF. In DNA form, the CDR3 reads TGTGCCAGCAGCTTAGCGGCGAACACTGAAGCTTTCTTT.